The T cell receptor (beta chain) described here comes from a study of post-analysis software for immune sequencing data. In the study overall: Clinical courses comprised relapsing-remitting, secondary progressive and progressive-relapsing multiple sclerosis.

Germline CDR1 SGHRS, CDR2 YFSETQ. This CDR3 region has 14 residues. V dropped 1 base and J dropped 2 bases, with 8 bases sitting between them. Study-wide findings and caveats: Five or six TRBV segments, TRBV5-6, TRBV5-1 and TRBV20-1 among them, were found more frequent in patients than controls. Strong co-clustering by F measure linked samples that shared a preparation batch. People with multiple sclerosis had a significantly lower normalized Chao1 diversity than controls did.

With regard to this clonotype: What it recognizes is unknown.

The library was made from cDNA and included unique molecular identifiers. TCRdb processed the PCR reads anew with MiXCR; each CDR3 protein has one entry. The sample includes about 680,000 distinct CDR3 sequences, 55% to 60% of them seen just once. Sequencing was done on a sample of blood. The rearrangement links TRBV5-1 to TRBJ2-3; D ambiguous. This receptor was taken from a girl aged 2 to 9 with multiple sclerosis. CDR3 residues: CASSLRSATDTQYF. For the CDR3, the DNA is TGCGCCAGCAGCTTGAGGTCAGCCACAGATACGCAGTATTTT.